The source of this T cell receptor beta chain is a study of T-cell memory formation after mild COVID-19. General study results and limits: Clones that shrank (day 15 to 85) were balanced CD4/CD8, whereas later expanders leaned CD4+. For contracting clones, CD4+ ones sat mainly in CM and EM, CD8+ in EMRA.

To note about this clonotype: The antigen remains unidentified.

TCRalpha and TCRbeta libraries used 5'RACE with constant-segment primers and UMIs. TCRdb re-derived calls from the 5' RACE reads in MiXCR, one entry per CDR3 protein. This sample carries 300,000 or so distinct CDR3 sequences, roughly 15% of them seen once, and the ten largest clones take roughly 20%. V gave up 2 bases and J gave up 2 bases, with 9 bases separating them. Germline lookup yields CDR1 MNHEY and CDR2 SVGEGT. The CDR3 sequence is 14 residues long. This rearrangement joins TRBV6-2 or TRBV6-3 to TRBJ2-5; D unresolved. Sequenced: PBMCs or a T cell subset sorted from them (not recorded which). This clonotype was sampled from a man aged 18-30 years who had mild COVID-19 (a few samples of this study predate the infection). Cell type and time point are not known. CDR3 DNA: TGTGCCAGCAGTTACGCCCCTAGTCAAGAGACCCAGTACTTC. Encoded protein: CASSYAPSQETQYF.